This T cell receptor (beta chain) was recorded in a study of monozygotic twins with inflammatory bowel disease. Blood was drawn at 2.5 ml per donor. Amplification of TCRalpha and TCRbeta cDNA involved two nested PCRs that ran for roughly 17 and 9 cycles. Using the 5' RACE reads, TCRdb records one entry per CDR3 protein without DNA. This sample's clone table lists about 380,000 distinct CDR3 sequences. The clonotype originates from a human donor with ulcerative colitis or Crohn's disease, or a healthy co-twin of an affected twin (not recorded which). Source material: blood.

CDR3 region: CASQAPPTGELFF. V and J are TRBV7-6 and TRBJ2-2; TCRdb designates TRBD1, a call that cannot be tested without DNA. Germline V CDR1 and CDR2: SGHVS, FNYEAQ. This CDR3 comprises 13 residues.